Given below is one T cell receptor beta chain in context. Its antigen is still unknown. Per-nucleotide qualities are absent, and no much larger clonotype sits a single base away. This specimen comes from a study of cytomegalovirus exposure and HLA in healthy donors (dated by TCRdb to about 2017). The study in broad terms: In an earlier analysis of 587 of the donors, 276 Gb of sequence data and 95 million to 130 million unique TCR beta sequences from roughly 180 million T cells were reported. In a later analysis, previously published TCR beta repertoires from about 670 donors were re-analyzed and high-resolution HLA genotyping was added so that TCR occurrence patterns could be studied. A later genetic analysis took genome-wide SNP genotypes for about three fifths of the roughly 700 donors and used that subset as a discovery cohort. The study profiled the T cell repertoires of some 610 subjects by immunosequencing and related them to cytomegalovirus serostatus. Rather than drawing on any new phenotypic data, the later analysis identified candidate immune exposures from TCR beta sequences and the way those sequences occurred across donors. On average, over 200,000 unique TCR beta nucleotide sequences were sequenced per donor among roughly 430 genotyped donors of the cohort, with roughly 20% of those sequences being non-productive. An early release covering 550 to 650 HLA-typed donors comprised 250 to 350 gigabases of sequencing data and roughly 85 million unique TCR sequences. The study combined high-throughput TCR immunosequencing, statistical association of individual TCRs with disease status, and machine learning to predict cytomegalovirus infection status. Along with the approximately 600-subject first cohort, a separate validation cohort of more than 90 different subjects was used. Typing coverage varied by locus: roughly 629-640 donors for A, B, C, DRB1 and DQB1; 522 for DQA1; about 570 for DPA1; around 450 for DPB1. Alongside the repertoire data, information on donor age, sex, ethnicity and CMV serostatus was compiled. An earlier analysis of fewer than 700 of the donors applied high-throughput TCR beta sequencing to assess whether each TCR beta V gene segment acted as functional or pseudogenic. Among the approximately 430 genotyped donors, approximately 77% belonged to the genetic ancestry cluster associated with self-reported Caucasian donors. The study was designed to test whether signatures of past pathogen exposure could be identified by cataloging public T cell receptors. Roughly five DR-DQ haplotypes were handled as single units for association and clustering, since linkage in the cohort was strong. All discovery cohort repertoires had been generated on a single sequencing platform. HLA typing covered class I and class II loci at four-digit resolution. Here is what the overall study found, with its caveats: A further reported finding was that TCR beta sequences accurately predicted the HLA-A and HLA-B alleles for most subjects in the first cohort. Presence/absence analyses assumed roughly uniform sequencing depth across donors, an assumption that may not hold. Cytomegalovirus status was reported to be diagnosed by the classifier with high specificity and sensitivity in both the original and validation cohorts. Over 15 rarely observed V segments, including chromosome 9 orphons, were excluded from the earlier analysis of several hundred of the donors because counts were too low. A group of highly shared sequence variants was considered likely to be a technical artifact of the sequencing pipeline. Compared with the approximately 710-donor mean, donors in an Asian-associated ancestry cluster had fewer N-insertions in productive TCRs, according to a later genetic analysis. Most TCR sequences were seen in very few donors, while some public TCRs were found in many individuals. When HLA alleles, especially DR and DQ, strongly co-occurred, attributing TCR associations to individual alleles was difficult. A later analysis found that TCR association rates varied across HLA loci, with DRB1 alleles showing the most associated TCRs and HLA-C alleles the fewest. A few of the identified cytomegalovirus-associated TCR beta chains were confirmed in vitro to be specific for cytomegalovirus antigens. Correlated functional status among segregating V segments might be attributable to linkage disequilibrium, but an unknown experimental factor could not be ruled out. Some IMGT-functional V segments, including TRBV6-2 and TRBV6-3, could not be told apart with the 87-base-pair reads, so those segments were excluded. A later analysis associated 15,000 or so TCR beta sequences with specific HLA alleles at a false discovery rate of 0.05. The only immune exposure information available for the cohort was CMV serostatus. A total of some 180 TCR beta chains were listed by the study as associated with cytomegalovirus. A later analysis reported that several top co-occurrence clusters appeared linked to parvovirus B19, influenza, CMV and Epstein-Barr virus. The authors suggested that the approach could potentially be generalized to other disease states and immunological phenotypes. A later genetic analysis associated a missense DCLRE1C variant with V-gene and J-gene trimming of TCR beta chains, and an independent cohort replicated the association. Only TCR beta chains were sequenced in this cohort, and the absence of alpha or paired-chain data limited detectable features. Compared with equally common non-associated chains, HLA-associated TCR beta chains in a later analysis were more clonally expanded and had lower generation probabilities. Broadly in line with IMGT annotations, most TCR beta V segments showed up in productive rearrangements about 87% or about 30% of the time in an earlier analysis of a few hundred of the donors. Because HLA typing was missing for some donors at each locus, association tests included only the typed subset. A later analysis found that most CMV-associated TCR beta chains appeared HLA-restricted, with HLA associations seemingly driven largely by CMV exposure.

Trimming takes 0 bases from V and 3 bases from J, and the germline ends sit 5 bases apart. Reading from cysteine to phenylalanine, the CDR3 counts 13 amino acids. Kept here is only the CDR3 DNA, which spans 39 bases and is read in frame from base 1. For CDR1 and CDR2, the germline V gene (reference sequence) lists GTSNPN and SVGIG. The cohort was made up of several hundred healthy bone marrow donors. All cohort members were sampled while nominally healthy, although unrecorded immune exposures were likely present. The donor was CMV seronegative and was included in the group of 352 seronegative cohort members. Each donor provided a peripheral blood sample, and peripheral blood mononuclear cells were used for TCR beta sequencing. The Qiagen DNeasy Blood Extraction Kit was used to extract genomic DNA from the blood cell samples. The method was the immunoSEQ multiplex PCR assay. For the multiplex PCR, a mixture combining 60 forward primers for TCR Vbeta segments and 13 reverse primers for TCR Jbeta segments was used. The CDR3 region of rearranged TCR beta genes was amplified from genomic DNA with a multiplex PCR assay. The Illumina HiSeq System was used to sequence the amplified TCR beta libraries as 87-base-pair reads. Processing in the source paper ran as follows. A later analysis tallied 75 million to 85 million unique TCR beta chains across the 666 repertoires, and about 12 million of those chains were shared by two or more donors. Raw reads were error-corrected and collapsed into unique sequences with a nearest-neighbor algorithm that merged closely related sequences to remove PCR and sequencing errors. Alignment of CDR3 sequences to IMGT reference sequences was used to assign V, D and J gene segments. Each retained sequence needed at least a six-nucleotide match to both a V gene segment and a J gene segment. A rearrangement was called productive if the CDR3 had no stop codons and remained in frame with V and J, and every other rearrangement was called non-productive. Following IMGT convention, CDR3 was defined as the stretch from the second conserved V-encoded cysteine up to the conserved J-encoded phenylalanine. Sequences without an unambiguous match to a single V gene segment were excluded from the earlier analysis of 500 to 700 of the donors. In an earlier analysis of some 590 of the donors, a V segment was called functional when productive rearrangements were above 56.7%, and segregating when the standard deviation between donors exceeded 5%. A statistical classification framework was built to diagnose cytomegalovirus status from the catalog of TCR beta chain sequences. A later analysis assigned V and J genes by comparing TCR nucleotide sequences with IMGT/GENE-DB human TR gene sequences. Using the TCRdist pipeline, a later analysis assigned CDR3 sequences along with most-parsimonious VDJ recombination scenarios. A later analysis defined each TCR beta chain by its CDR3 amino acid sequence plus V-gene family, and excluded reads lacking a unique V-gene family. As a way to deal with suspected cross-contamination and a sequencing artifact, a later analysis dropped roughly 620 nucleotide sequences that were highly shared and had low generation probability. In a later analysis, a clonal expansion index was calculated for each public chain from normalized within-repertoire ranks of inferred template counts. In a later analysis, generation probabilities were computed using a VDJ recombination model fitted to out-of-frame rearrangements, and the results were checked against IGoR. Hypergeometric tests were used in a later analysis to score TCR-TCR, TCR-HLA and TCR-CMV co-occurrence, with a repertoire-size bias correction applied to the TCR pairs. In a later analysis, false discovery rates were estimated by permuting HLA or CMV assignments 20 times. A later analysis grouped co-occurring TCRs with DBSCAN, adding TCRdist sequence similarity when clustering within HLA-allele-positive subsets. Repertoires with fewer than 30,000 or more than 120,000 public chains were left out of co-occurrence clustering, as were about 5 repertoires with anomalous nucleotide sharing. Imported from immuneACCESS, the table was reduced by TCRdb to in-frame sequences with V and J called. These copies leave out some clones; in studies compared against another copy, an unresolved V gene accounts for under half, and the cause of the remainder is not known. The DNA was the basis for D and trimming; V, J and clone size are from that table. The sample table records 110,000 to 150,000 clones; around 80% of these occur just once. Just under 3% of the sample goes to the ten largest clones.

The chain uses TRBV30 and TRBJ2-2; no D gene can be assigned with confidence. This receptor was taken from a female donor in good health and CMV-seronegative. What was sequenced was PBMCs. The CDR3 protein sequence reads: CAWSVRYTGELFF. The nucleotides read TGTGCCTGGAGTGTGAGATACACCGGGGAGCTGTTTTTT.